This T cell receptor (beta chain) originates from a study of T-cell memory formation after mild COVID-19. TCRdb recomputed calls from the 5' RACE reads with MiXCR, one row per CDR3 protein. Among roughly 500,000 distinct CDR3 sequences listed, just over 20% were seen once. From germline, CDR1 is SGHVS and CDR2 FQNEAQ. The CDR3 is made up of 16 amino acids. V shed 5 bases, J shed 2 bases, and the junction held 9 bases outside the gene matches. This TCR was recovered from an adult woman who had mild COVID-19 (a few samples of this study predate the infection). Cell type and time point are not known. The chain recombines TRBV7-8 with TRBJ2-1; TRBD2 matches at 7 bases. The sample taken for sequencing was PBMCs or a T cell subset sorted from them (not recorded which). DNA of the CDR3: TGTGCCAGCAGCCTGGGCGGGAGAGGTGCCTACAATGAGCAGTTCTTC. Its protein product is CASSLGGRGAYNEQFF.